The clone carrying this TCR beta chain came up once. The sample comes from a study of CD8 T cells in Susac syndrome. Germline CDR1 is SGHDT and CDR2 is YYEEEE. The length of the CDR3 is 14 residues. The trim removed 3 bases at V and 7 bases at J, leaving 8 bases unmatched. Reverse transcription of 0.5 to 1 ug RNA used random hexamers. MiXCR, run by TCRdb on the immunoSEQ multiplex PCR reads, gives a single entry per CDR3 protein. The profile shows tens of thousands of distinct CDR3 sequences, 95% of them singletons. The chain joins TRBV5-6 to TRBJ2-5; 8 bases align to TRBD1. Material for sequencing was CD8+ T cells from PBMCs. This sequence originates from a human donor with Susac syndrome. CDR3 in DNA: TGTGCCAGCAGCTCGGGACAGGCGCTAGGGACCCAGTACTTC. Translated, it gives CASSSGQALGTQYF. Full variable domain (outside the CDR3, taken from reference TRBV5-6 and TRBJ2-5): DAGVTQSPTHLIKTRGQQVTLRCSPKSGHDTVSWYQQALGQGPQFIFQYYEEEERQRGNFPDRFSGHQFPNYSSELNVNALLLGDSALYLCASSSGQALGTQYFGPGTRLLVL.